The 4 T cell receptor beta chains listed next were all sequenced from one sample in a study of human T cells and chemical hapten exposure. TCRdb passed the RACE reads through MiXCR, listing each CDR3 protein once. The sample contains 300,000 to 450,000 distinct CDR3 sequences, around 4.8% of which appear only once. Documented time point: patch test 1, 2 weeks after DPC sensitization. Stated treatment: therapeutic diphenylcyclopropenone sensitization with weekly scalp DPC. The material sequenced was whole blood, taken in connection with sensitization to the hapten diphenylcyclopropenone (DPC). Every receptor here comes from a woman aged 50 to 60 with alopecia areata. Some clones in this sample may be carry-over from other donors' samples.

The sample holds many counts of this clonotype. The rearrangement uses TRBV7-2 and TRBJ1-1, with unresolved D. The CDR3 extends over 13 amino acids. Germline loops: CDR1 SGHTA, CDR2 FQGNSA. V gave up 4 bases and J gave up 12 bases, with 18 bases separating them. The CDR3 bases are TGTGCCAGCAGCTCGACGACCCAAATGAGAACTTTCTTT. This gives the protein CASSSTTQMRTFF.

This clonotype was seen repeatedly, ten times or more. The chain joins TRBV29-1 to TRBJ2-7; TRBD1 might be the D (5 bases). Germline assignment: CDR1 SQVTM and CDR2 ANQGSEA. Trimming removed 6 bases at V and 5 bases at J, with 23 bases between. The CDR3 length is 15 residues. The CDR3 reads CSVARRIAGNDEQYF. DNA of the CDR3: TGCAGCGTCGCAAGGCGAATAGCAGGGAACGACGAGCAGTACTTC.

The chain uses TRBV6-6 and TRBJ2-1, with TRBD2 as a possible D gene (6 bases). Germline CDR1 reads MNHNY; CDR2 reads SVGAGI (reference sequence). The CDR3 consists of 15 residues. V lost 6 bases, J lost 9 bases, and 21 bases lay in between. The CDR3 region is CASRPPEGGHTEQFF. CDR3 coding DNA: TGTGCCAGCAGACCCCCTGAGGGAGGACACACTGAGCAGTTCTTC.

This clonotype was recorded a few times. The CDR3 coding sequence is TGTGCCAGCAGCCAAGGACTAGCGGGGTCCCCAGATACGCAGTATTTT. Translated, it gives CASSQGLAGSPDTQYF. The chain links TRBV11-2 to TRBJ2-3; TRBD2 agrees at 12 bases. The CDR3 runs to 16 residues. Germline loops: CDR1 SGHAT, CDR2 FQNNGV. After removal of 5 bases from V and 4 bases from J, the junction contained 7 bases not matched to a gene. Full variable domain (remainder filled in from reference TRBV11-2 and TRBJ2-3): EAGVAQSPRYKIIEKRQSVAFWCNPISGHATLYWYQQILGQGPKLLIQFQNNGVVDDSQLPKDRFSAERLKGVDSTLKIQPAKLEDSAVYLCASSQGLAGSPDTQYFGPGTRLTVL.